This TCR beta chain was identified in a study of blood T cell repertoires in COVID-19. Overall study: Some COVID-19 samples were acute and others convalescent; all came from the United States, Italy and Spain. T cells, B-cell-depleted T cells, or PBMCs provided the cDNA or gDNA that served as material.

In the authors' workflow: From reference gene primer amplification, estimates of nucleated cell counts were derived. Assay used: immunoSEQ multiplex PCR; TCRdb lists only in-frame clones, some missing. That table is the source of V, J and clone size, and D and trimming were worked out from the DNA. The data show 150,000 to 200,000 clones, 90% to 95% seen once. This TCR came from a man in his fifties with acute or convalescent COVID-19. Sequencing was done on a sample of peripheral blood.

The DNA for the CDR3 is TGCGCCAGCAGCCAAAGCCCGGGACAGGGACTCCCCGGCAAAAACATTCAGTACTTC. Its translation is CASSQSPGQGLPGKNIQYF. The rearrangement uses TRBV4-1 and TRBJ2-4; 9 bases are shared with TRBD1. The trim removed 2 bases at V and 3 bases at J, leaving 14 bases unmatched. Germline assignment: CDR1 MGHRA and CDR2 YSYEKL. The CDR3 contains 19 residues.